What follows are 29 T cell receptor beta chains derived from one specimen sequenced in a study of regulatory T cells in long-lasting Graves disease (dated by TCRdb to about 2021). Libraries were constructed by multiplex PCR. The data were produced on an Illumina HiSeq 4000. To build TCR beta libraries, CDR3 regions were amplified by Arm-PCR using iRepertoire HTBI primers. TCRdb trimmed the raw reads at Q25, called clones with MiXCR and kept productive beta chains. For every CDR3 protein sequence, its rows merge into one entry that carries the most common genes and DNA. A total of about 440,000 distinct CDR3 sequences appear in this sample, about a sixth of them only once. The top ten clones comprise approximately 12% of the sample. The time point tag for this specimen amounts to: newly diagnosed GD, antithyroid drugs for less than 3 months. For both TCR sequencing and RNA sequencing, RNA was extracted from PBMCs using TRIzol.

The sample was also reused in another study, on T cells in Graves' hyperthyroidism and ophthalmopathy.

The source material was peripheral blood mononuclear cells (PBMCs), sampled at new diagnosis, from a patient treated with antithyroid drugs. Every receptor here comes from a woman under 40 with Graves disease. Donor details come from another sample of the same person, matched by shared clones.

In its sample, this clonotype was seen a few times. The chain links TRBV7-9 to TRBJ1-1; TRBD1 might be the D (5 bases). V was cut by 5 bases and J by 4 bases, with 17 bases left in between. The CDR3 has 15 residues. Germline CDR1 is SEHNR and CDR2 is FQNEAQ (reference sequence). Here the CDR3 reads CASSRAPGGGTEAFF. In nucleotides, the CDR3 is TGTGCCAGCAGCCGGGCCCCGGGGGGGGGCACTGAAGCTTTCTTT.

This clonotype occurred many times. The rearrangement uses TRBV28 and TRBJ2-6; 10 nucleotides align to TRBD1. Germline CDR1 and CDR2: MDHEN and SYDVKM. This CDR3 has 18 amino acids. J lost 2 bases, V lost 3 bases, and 7 bases had no gene match. CDR3 region: CASSFPPGQGTGANVLTF. CDR3 bases: TGTGCCAGCAGTTTCCCACCGGGACAGGGGACTGGGGCCAACGTCCTGACTTTC.

V and J are TRBV14 and TRBJ2-7; D not certain. CDR3 size: 13 residues. The germline V and J ends were trimmed by 3 bases and 2 bases, with 8 bases remaining between them. The germline V gene encodes CDR1 SGHDN and CDR2 FVKESK. CDR3 DNA: TGTGCCAGCAGCCACGGAGCGACCTACGAGCAGTACTTC. Amino acid sequence: CASSHGATYEQYF. The full variable domain, with the rest looked up from reference TRBV14 and TRBJ2-7, is EAGVTQFPSHSVIEKGQTVTLRCDPISGHDNLYWYRRVMGKEIKFLLHFVKESKQDESGMPNNRFLAERTGGTYSTLKVQPAELEDSGVYFCASSHGATYEQYFGPGTRLTVT.

This clonotype came up a few times. V gene TRBV27 combines with J gene TRBJ2-2; D perhaps matches TRBD1 (5 bases). CDR1 is MNHEY, CDR2 SMNVEV, per germline (reference sequence). With 7 bases removed from V and 8 bases from J, the gap between germline ends came to 20 bases. There are 15 residues in the CDR3. Here the CDR3 reads CASTPTGDPRGELFF. The CDR3, as DNA: TGTGCCAGCACACCCACAGGAGACCCACGAGGGGAGCTGTTTTTT.

This clonotype was picked up a small number of times. V gene TRBV28 combines with J gene TRBJ2-6, with D perhaps TRBD2 (5 bases). Trimming left V 5 bases short and J 3 bases short, with 14 bases between. There are 16 residues in the CDR3. Germline CDR1 and CDR2: MDHEN and SYDVKM. This CDR3 reads CASSLGERVGANVLTF. The CDR3 bases are TGTGCCAGCAGTCTCGGGGAGCGCGTTGGGGCCAACGTCCTGACTTTC.

This clonotype was picked up one time. Just one base apart from a much larger clone, this may be a read error. The chain carries TRBV11-2 and TRBJ2-5; no reliable D call. V was shortened by 5 bases and J by 6 bases, with 19 bases between the two germline ends. Germline V gene lookup returns CDR1 SGHAT and CDR2 FQNNGV. The CDR3 is 15 amino acids. The CDR3 is CASSLQVGSQKTQYF. The CDR3 DNA follows: TGTGCCAGCAGCCTCCAGGTCGGGTCGCAAAAGACCCAGTACTTC. The entire variable domain, with the rest obtained from reference TRBV11-2 and TRBJ2-5, is as follows: EAGVAQSPRYKIIEKRQSVAFWCNPISGHATLYWYQQILGQGPKLLIQFQNNGVVDDSQLPKDRFSAERLKGVDSTLKIQPAKLEDSAVYLCASSLQVGSQKTQYFGPGTRLLVL.

This clonotype was recorded at least ten times. This chain links TRBV7-2 with TRBJ2-7, with D tentatively TRBD2 (6 bases). The CDR3 consists of 16 residues. V lost 5 bases to trimming and J lost 1 base, with 18 bases between them. CDR1 is SGHTA, CDR2 FQGNSA, per germline. The CDR3 DNA follows: TGTGCCAGCAGCCAAGAGGGGTCCGGACTATCCTACGAGCAGTACTTC. Translation: CASSQEGSGLSYEQYF.

The V gene is TRBV6-1, the J gene TRBJ2-7; D possibly corresponds to TRBD2 (5 bases). There are 13 residues in the CDR3. V was clipped by 7 bases and J by 5 bases, with 15 bases between them. Germline-derived CDR1 and CDR2 are MNHNS and SASEGT. DNA for the CDR3: TGTGCCAGCAACCCTCGGGGTTTCGACGAGCAGTACTTC. Translated: CASNPRGFDEQYF.

The V gene is TRBV12-3 or TRBV12-4, the J gene TRBJ1-3; D gene unclear. V shed 0 bases and J shed 3 bases, with 12 bases lying between them. The CDR3 is made up of 16 amino acids. This CDR3 reads CASSLATGRFGNTIYF. DNA for the CDR3: TGTGCCAGCAGTTTAGCGACTGGTCGCTTTGGAAACACCATATATTTT.

This clonotype was recorded a few times. The chain joins TRBV15 to TRBJ2-2, with 7 bases fitting TRBD1. This CDR3 spans 16 amino acids. Per germline, CDR1 LNHNV and CDR2 YYDKDF (reference sequence). The V gene end was trimmed by 2 bases and the J gene end by 5 bases; junction bases not matched to a gene: 8. The CDR3 loop is CATSRTPGGQTGELFF. CDR3 nucleotide sequence: TGTGCCACCAGCAGAACACCAGGGGGTCAAACCGGGGAGCTGTTTTTT. Combining the CDR3 with reference TRBV15 and TRBJ2-2 gives the whole variable domain DAMVIQNPRYQVTQFGKPVTLSCSQTLNHNVMYWYQQKSSQAPKLLFHYYDKDFNNEADTPDNFQSRRPNTSFCFLDIRSPGLGDTAMYLCATSRTPGGQTGELFFGEGSRLTVL.

The J gene is TRBJ2-7, the V gene TRBV29-1; D not resolved. The CDR3 totals 12 residues. Between the trimmed V and J ends, which lost 6 bases and 2 bases, there was a span of 11 bases. CDR1 SQVTM and CDR2 ANQGSEA come from the germline V gene. CDR3: CSVGPTTYEQYF. CDR3 coding DNA: TGCAGCGTGGGTCCTACCACCTACGAGCAGTACTTC.

This chain connects TRBV10-1 to TRBJ2-7, with D maybe TRBD2 (5 bases). The germline gives CDR1 WNHNN, CDR2 SYGVQD (reference sequence). CDR3 length equals 16 residues. V was cut by 0 bases and J by 2 bases, with 14 bases left in between. The CDR3 DNA follows: TGCGCCAGCAGTGAGTCCTCTAGCCTTACCCCCTACGAGCAGTACTTC. This codes for CASSESSSLTPYEQYF.

As for this clonotype: This may be a read error: a much more frequent sequence differs by one nucleotide. The chain links TRBV2 to TRBJ1-1; D gene unclear. CDR1 and CDR2 (germline): SNHLY, FYNNEI. Deletions cut 9 bases from V and 4 bases from J, with 9 bases between. CDR3 size: 11 residues. CDR3 residues: CARKLSTEAFF. In DNA, the CDR3 is TGTGCCAGGAAGCTGAGCACTGAAGCTTTCTTT.

The table lists this clonotype with many counts. The chain links TRBV7-6 to TRBJ2-1; 9 bases align to TRBD1. V gave up 3 bases and J gave up 12 bases; unmatched junction bases: 0. This CDR3 is built from 11 residues. Germline lookup yields CDR1 SGHVS and CDR2 FNYEAQ. The CDR3 nucleotides read TGTGCCAGCAGCTTGGGACAGGGGCAGTTCTTC. Amino acid sequence: CASSLGQGQFF.

This clonotype has ten or more counts. This chain uses TRBV10-3 with TRBJ2-3; no clear D gene. The V gene lost 7 bases and the J gene lost 1 base, with 18 bases spanning the gap. The length of the CDR3 is 16 residues. Germline CDR1 reads ENHRY; CDR2 reads SYGVKD. CDR3 loop: CAITERVTGGTDTQYF. In nucleotides, the CDR3 is TGTGCCATCACTGAACGGGTGACTGGGGGCACAGATACGCAGTATTTT.

The chain joins TRBV20-1 to TRBJ2-1; 9 nucleotides agree with TRBD2. Looked up from germline, CDR1 is DFQATT and CDR2 is SNEGSKA (reference sequence). The CDR3 has 16 residues. V shed 5 bases, J shed 1 base, and the junction held 9 bases outside the gene matches. CDR3 DNA sequence: TGCAGTGCTCCTTCCTTTAGCGGGAGTTCCTACAATGAGCAGTTCTTC. Protein: CSAPSFSGSSYNEQFF.

Details on this clonotype: The junction departs from the called germline gene at one end, perhaps through a read error. The chain employs TRBV5-1 and TRBJ1-1, with D hard to call. In germline, CDR1 is SGHRS, CDR2 YFSETQ. This CDR3 spans 12 amino acids. CDR3 sequence reads: CVSSFDPLEAFF. As DNA, the CDR3 is TGCGTCAGCAGCTTCGATCCTCTGGAAGCTTTCTTT.

As regards this clonotype: With a much larger clone just one base away, this may be a read error. As the CDR3 is not closed by the conserved phenylalanine or tryptophan, this likely results from a read error. The V and J genes are TRBV10-3 and TRBJ2-1; no definite D call. The CDR3 covers 11 residues. V lost 3 bases to trimming and J lost 10 bases, with 7 bases between them. Per germline, CDR1 ENHRY and CDR2 SYGVKD. The CDR3 bases are TGTGCCATCAGTGACCGGTGGGAGCAGTTCTCC. It translates to CAISDRWEQFS.

V is TRBV29-1 and J is TRBJ2-6, with D perhaps matching TRBD1 (6 bases). The germline V gene encodes CDR1 SQVTM and CDR2 ANQGSEA. Trimming pared 7 bases from V and 3 bases from J, leaving 10 bases between. The CDR3 contains 13 residues. CDR3: CSATGHGANVLTF. The DNA of the CDR3 is TGCAGCGCTACAGGGCATGGGGCCAACGTCCTGACTTTC.

Remarks on this clonotype: This could be a read error, since a much larger clone is one nucleotide away. The chain combines TRBV30 with TRBJ2-4, with 11 nucleotides matching TRBD1. Germline V gene lookup returns CDR1 GTSNPN and CDR2 SVGIG (reference sequence). This CDR3 region has 12 residues. As DNA, the CDR3 is TGTGCCTGGGGGACAGGGGGAGACATGCAGTACTTC. It yields the protein CAWGTGGDMQYF. Combining the CDR3 with reference TRBV30 and TRBJ2-4 gives the whole variable domain SQTIHQWPATLVQPVGSPLSLECTVEGTSNPNLYWYRQAAGRGLQLLFYSVGIGQISSEVPQNLSASRPQDRQFILSSKKLLLSDSGFYLCAWGTGGDMQYFGAGTRLSVL.

This clonotype was picked up many times. The chain carries TRBV27 and TRBJ1-5; D call uncertain. The CDR3 is made up of 15 amino acids. Germline loops: CDR1 MNHEY, CDR2 SMNVEV (reference sequence). V was clipped by 6 bases and J by 0 bases, with 12 bases between them. CDR3 DNA sequence: TGTGCCAGCAGCTCCCGGCTTTATAGCAATCAGCCCCAGCATTTT. This sequence encodes CASSSRLYSNQPQHF.

Details on this clonotype: This clone may be a read error of a much larger clone one base away. V gene TRBV11-3 combines with J gene TRBJ1-1; TRBD1 might be the D (6 bases). The germline gives CDR1 SGHNT, CDR2 YENEEA. The CDR3 is 14 residues long. Trimming shortened V by 4 bases and J by 6 bases, and 15 bases separated the two germline ends. The CDR3 nucleotides read TGTGCCAGCAGCTCAGGGGACGGCAACGCTGAAGCTTTCTTT. This codes for CASSSGDGNAEAFF. Full variable domain (rest looked up from reference TRBV11-3 and TRBJ1-1): EAGVVQSPRYKIIEKKQPVAFWCNPISGHNTLYWYLQNLGQGPELLIRYENEEAVDDSQLPKDRFSAERLKGVDSTLKIQPAELGDSAVYLCASSSGDGNAEAFFGQGTRLTVV.

This clonotype has a count of ten or more. V and J are TRBV7-6 and TRBJ2-1; 7 bases match TRBD2. This CDR3 region has 15 residues. The V segment lost 9 bases and the J segment 1 base; nucleotides outside the gene matches: 9. CDR1 is SGHVS, CDR2 FNYEAQ, per germline. The CDR3 nucleotides are TGTGCCAGAAAGCGGGAAAAAGGGTCCTACAATGAGCAGTTCTTC. The encoded protein is CARKREKGSYNEQFF.

As to this clonotype: One base away lies a much larger clone, so this may be a sequencing read error. The V and J genes are TRBV27 and TRBJ2-3, with 7 bases lining up with TRBD2. Germline V gives CDR1 MNHEY, CDR2 SMNVEV (reference sequence). V shed 4 bases and J 0 bases; nucleotides not matched to a gene: 10. The CDR3 spans 17 residues. The CDR3 region is CASSSSAGVPSTDTQYF. The CDR3 coding sequence is TGTGCCAGCAGTTCATCGGCGGGGGTCCCTAGCACAGATACGCAGTATTTT.

In this sample, this clonotype turned up many times. This chain connects TRBV10-1 to TRBJ2-7, with 10 bases identical to TRBD2. This CDR3 is 13 amino acids long. The germline V gene has CDR1 WNHNN and CDR2 SYGVQD (reference sequence). V shed 6 bases and J 7 bases; nucleotides not matched to a gene: 6. The CDR3 is CASSVRLAGEQYF. The CDR3 DNA reads TGCGCCAGCAGCGTACGACTAGCGGGTGAGCAGTACTTC.

Note on this clonotype: Being one base from a much bigger clone, this may be a read error. The rearrangement joins TRBV11-2 to TRBJ1-4, with D possibly TRBD1 on 5 matching bases. Deletions cut 3 bases from V and 7 bases from J, with 12 bases between. The CDR3 extends over 14 amino acids. The germline V gene has CDR1 SGHAT and CDR2 FQNNGV. The DNA of the CDR3 is TGTGCCAGCAGCTTCCTCAGCGGGGGTGAAAAACTGTTTTTT. Amino acid sequence: CASSFLSGGEKLFF.

The V and J genes are TRBV6-5 and TRBJ2-4, with 7 bases identical to TRBD1. CDR3 length equals 14 residues. The junction had 6 bases not matched to a gene; V was cut back by 2 bases and J by 8 bases. Germline CDR1 MNHEY, CDR2 SVGAGI. The chain's CDR3 is CASSYKDRLDIQYF. The CDR3 DNA is TGTGCCAGCAGTTACAAGGACAGGCTGGACATTCAGTACTTC.

In this sample, this clonotype turned up many times. The V gene is TRBV20-1, the J gene TRBJ2-7; the D is unclear. This CDR3 comprises 15 residues. Germline lookup yields CDR1 DFQATT and CDR2 SNEGSKA (reference sequence). Trimming removed 0 bases at V and 0 bases at J, with 12 bases between. The CDR3 bases are TGCAGTGCTAGAGATCTGGCGGTAAGCTCCTACGAGCAGTACTTC. This sequence encodes CSARDLAVSSYEQYF.

This clonotype was observed at least ten times. The chain has TRBV5-1 and TRBJ2-3; D ambiguous. There are 15 residues in the CDR3. The germline V gene encodes CDR1 SGHRS and CDR2 YFSETQ. The V gene lost 3 bases and the J gene lost 2 bases, with 13 bases spanning the gap. CDR3 bases: TGCGCCAGCAGCTCCCCACCCGGTCTCACAGATACGCAGTATTTT. This sequence encodes CASSSPPGLTDTQYF.